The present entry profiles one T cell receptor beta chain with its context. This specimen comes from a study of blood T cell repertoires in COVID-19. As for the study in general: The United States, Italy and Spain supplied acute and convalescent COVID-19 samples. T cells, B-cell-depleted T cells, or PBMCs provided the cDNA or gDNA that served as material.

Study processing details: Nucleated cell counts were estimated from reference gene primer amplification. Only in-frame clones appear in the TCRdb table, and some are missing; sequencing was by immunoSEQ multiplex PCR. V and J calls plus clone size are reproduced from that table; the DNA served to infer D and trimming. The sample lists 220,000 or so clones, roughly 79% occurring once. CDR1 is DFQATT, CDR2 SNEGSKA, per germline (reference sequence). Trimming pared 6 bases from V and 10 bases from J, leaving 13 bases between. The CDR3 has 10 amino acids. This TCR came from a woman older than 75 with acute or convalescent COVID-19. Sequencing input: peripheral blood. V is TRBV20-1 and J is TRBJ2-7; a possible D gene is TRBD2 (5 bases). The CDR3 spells CSAQARGQYF. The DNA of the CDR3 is TGCAGTGCCCAAGCTCGGGGACAGTACTTC.